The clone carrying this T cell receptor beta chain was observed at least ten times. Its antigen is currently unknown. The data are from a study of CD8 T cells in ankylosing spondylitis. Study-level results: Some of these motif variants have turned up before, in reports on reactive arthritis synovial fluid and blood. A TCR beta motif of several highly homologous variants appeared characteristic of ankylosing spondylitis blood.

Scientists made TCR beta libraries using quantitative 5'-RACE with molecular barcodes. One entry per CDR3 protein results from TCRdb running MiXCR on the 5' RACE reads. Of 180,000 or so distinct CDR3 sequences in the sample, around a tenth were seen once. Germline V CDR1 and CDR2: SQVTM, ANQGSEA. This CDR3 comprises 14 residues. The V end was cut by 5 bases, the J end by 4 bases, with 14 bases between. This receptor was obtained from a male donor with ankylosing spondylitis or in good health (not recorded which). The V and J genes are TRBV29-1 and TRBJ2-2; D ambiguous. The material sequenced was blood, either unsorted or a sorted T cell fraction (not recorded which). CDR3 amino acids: CSVSFRIFTGELFF. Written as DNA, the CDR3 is TGCAGCGTTTCCTTTCGTATCTTCACCGGGGAGCTGTTTTTT.